The clone carrying this T cell receptor beta chain was seen once. This entry belongs to a study of blood T cell repertoires in COVID-19. Clones were sequenced by immunoSEQ multiplex PCR, and TCRdb holds only the in-frame ones, with some missing. This table has roughly 320,000 clones, about nine tenths appearing once. This CDR3 has 13 amino acids. Trimming stripped 6 bases from V and 2 bases from J, with 8 bases between. The germline CDR1 and CDR2 sequences are SQVTM and ANQGSEA. This sequence originates from a man aged 25 to 40 who had recovered from COVID-19. The chain is built from TRBV29-1 and TRBJ1-6; no definite D call. The sequenced sample consisted of PBMCs or T cells enriched from blood (not recorded which). The CDR3 is CSVSETYNSPLHF. DNA of the CDR3: TGCAGCGTCTCGGAGACCTATAATTCACCCCTCCACTTT.